A selection of T cell receptor beta chains follows, all from one sample in a study of spatial heterogeneity in lung cancer. Each CDR3 protein gets one entry after TCRdb re-called the 5' RACE reads with MiXCR. The sample shows over 25,000 distinct CDR3 sequences, roughly 8.4% of them seen only once. The sample in question was PBMCs, obtained at surgery. Receptors originate from a female donor with early-stage non-small cell lung cancer. Both conserved end residues are part of each CDR3. A D gene is named only where the DNA matches it firmly. Size values are once, few and many counts, or a class for expanded clones, and some rows have none.

DNA: TGTGCCAGCAGTTTCTTAGCGCTGAGCACCGGGGAGCTGTTTTTT
CDR3: CASSFLALSTGELFF
D: .
J: TRBJ2-2
size: many
V: TRBV27

DNA: TGTGCTAGTGGTTCCTTTGGACTAGCGCTGAACAATGAGCAGTTCTTC
CDR3: CASGSFGLALNNEQFF
D: TRBD2
J: TRBJ2-1
size: few
V: TRBV12-5

DNA: TGTGCCAGCAGCCCCGAGTCGGTCCGGAGCGGGAAGAGCACAGATACGCAGTATTTT
CDR3: CASSPESVRSGKSTDTQYF
D: TRBD2
J: TRBJ2-3
size: many
V: TRBV13

DNA: TGTGCCAGCTCAGAACCGGGACAGGGGGTCAATGAGCAGTTCTTC
CDR3: CASSEPGQGVNEQFF
D: TRBD1
J: TRBJ2-1
size: many
V: TRBV28

DNA: TGTGCCAGCAGCTTAAGAGGGAATGCCAGGAACTTC
CDR3: CASSLRGNARNF
D: .
J: TRBJ2-5
size: .
V: TRBV7-9

DNA: TGTGCCAGCAGCTTCACCCCGCCAGGCTCCGGATCACCCCTCCACTTT
CDR3: CASSFTPPGSGSPLHF
D: .
J: TRBJ1-6
size: many
V: TRBV7-3

DNA: TGTGCCAGCATGACACAGGGGGCGGCTAACTATGGCTACACCTTC
CDR3: CASMTQGAANYGYTF
D: TRBD1
J: TRBJ1-2
size: many
V: TRBV27

DNA: TGTGCCAGCAGCTTGACAGGGGGCTCAGAGACCCAGTACTTC
CDR3: CASSLTGGSETQYF
D: TRBD1
J: TRBJ2-5
size: many
V: TRBV7-3

DNA: TGTGCCAGCAGCGCCAAGGCAGGGAAAGGCTACACCTTC
CDR3: CASSAKAGKGYTF
D: .
J: TRBJ1-2
size: few
V: TRBV21-1

DNA: TGTGCCAGCAGTTTAGCCCGGGGGCCGTTTGAAAAACTGTTTTTT
CDR3: CASSLARGPFEKLFF
D: .
J: TRBJ1-4
size: many
V: TRBV12-3/TRBV12-4

DNA: TGTGCCAGCAGTTACTCGTTTGGGGAGACCCAGTACTTC
CDR3: CASSYSFGETQYF
D: .
J: TRBJ2-5
size: many
V: TRBV6-5

DNA: TGTGCCAGCAGTTGGGGCGGACTAGCGCAAAACACCGGGGAGCTGTTTTTT
CDR3: CASSWGGLAQNTGELFF
D: TRBD2
J: TRBJ2-2
size: many
V: TRBV28

DNA: TGTGCCAGCAGATTAGCGGGGACACTTAACAGGGAGTATTTT
CDR3: CASRLAGTLNREYF
D: TRBD2
J: TRBJ2-3
size: .
V: TRBV7-2

DNA: TGCGCCAGCAGCCGGGGGCGGTCCGGGGAGCTGTTTTTT
CDR3: CASSRGRSGELFF
D: .
J: TRBJ2-2
size: many
V: TRBV4-1

DNA: TGTGCCAGCAGTTACCATGAGCAGTTCTTC
CDR3: CASSYHEQFF
D: .
J: TRBJ2-1
size: many
V: TRBV28

DNA: TGTGCCAGCTCACCACCCCGAATTCCACGGGAGGCGTCGGAGCAGTACTTC
CDR3: CASSPPRIPREASEQYF
D: TRBD2
J: TRBJ2-7
size: many
V: TRBV18

DNA: TGCGCCAGCAGTCAAGAATCCCGGGCCCTTGAGGATCAGCCCCAGCATTTT
CDR3: CASSQESRALEDQPQHF
D: .
J: TRBJ1-5
size: .
V: TRBV23-1

DNA: TGTGCCAGCGGAGCGGGAGGGAGCTCCTACAATGAGCAGTTCTTC
CDR3: CASGAGGSSYNEQFF
D: TRBD2
J: TRBJ2-1
size: many
V: TRBV27

DNA: TGCGCCAGCAGTGAGTCGAAGTTTAGTAGGGAAAACTATGGCTACACCTTC
CDR3: CASSESKFSRENYGYTF
D: .
J: TRBJ1-2
size: many
V: TRBV10-1

DNA: TGTGCCAGCAACGACAGGGGCACTGAAGCTTTCTTT
CDR3: CASNDRGTEAFF
D: TRBD1
J: TRBJ1-1
size: many
V: TRBV6-6

DNA: TGTGCCAGCAGCCAGGGACAGACCTATGGCTACACCTTC
CDR3: CASSQGQTYGYTF
D: TRBD1
J: TRBJ1-2
size: few
V: TRBV13

DNA: TGTGCCAGCAGTTTAAATGGGCATGGCGGGAGTAGGAGGGGGAACACCGGGGAGCTGTTTTTT
CDR3: CASSLNGHGGSRRGNTGELFF
D: TRBD2
J: TRBJ2-2
size: many
V: TRBV27

DNA: TGTGCCAGCAGCACCCGGGACATGGGTGGGCTAGCGGGCAGCTACAATGAGCAGTTCTTC
CDR3: CASSTRDMGGLAGSYNEQFF
D: TRBD2
J: TRBJ2-1
size: few
V: TRBV11-3

DNA: TGTGCCAGTAGTAAGACTAGCTCTGGGGCCAACGTCCTGACTTTC
CDR3: CASSKTSSGANVLTF
D: .
J: TRBJ2-6
size: many
V: TRBV19

DNA: TGCAGTGCTCCTTGGACTAGCGGGAGGTCCGGGGAGCTGTTTTTT
CDR3: CSAPWTSGRSGELFF
D: TRBD2
J: TRBJ2-2
size: many
V: TRBV20-1

DNA: TGCGCCAGCAGCTTCAAAACAGGGTCCGGGGAGCTGTTTTTT
CDR3: CASSFKTGSGELFF
D: .
J: TRBJ2-2
size: many
V: TRBV5-1

DNA: TGCAGCGTTGCGGACAGAAACAATCAGCCCCAGCATTTT
CDR3: CSVADRNNQPQHF
D: .
J: TRBJ1-5
size: few
V: TRBV29-1

DNA: TGCAGTGCTAGCTTAGGACAGCTAACCTACGAGCAGTACTTC
CDR3: CSASLGQLTYEQYF
D: .
J: TRBJ2-7
size: .
V: TRBV20-1

DNA: TGCAGTGCTAGAGTTGCGGTGGCCCACAATGAGCAGTTCTTC
CDR3: CSARVAVAHNEQFF
D: .
J: TRBJ2-1
size: .
V: TRBV20-1

DNA: TGTGCCAGCAGTTCCAAATCGACAGCCAACTATGGCTACACCTTC
CDR3: CASSSKSTANYGYTF
D: .
J: TRBJ1-2
size: few
V: TRBV6-1

DNA: TGTGCCAGCAGCCCACGACTAGCGAGCTCCTACAATGAGCAGTTCTTC
CDR3: CASSPRLASSYNEQFF
D: TRBD2
J: TRBJ2-1
size: few
V: TRBV7-2